The entry that follows covers one T cell receptor (beta chain) sequence. The CDR3 has 16 residues. V lost 0 bases and J lost 2, with 11 bases in between. In germline, CDR1 is MGHDK, CDR2 SYGVNS. This entry belongs to a study of cytomegalovirus exposure and HLA in healthy donors. The PCR had 60 Vbeta and 13 Jbeta primers. Here immunoSEQ multiplex PCR was the method, and the copy in TCRdb shows in-frame clones only, minus some. Seen in this sample are around 210,000 clones; the ten most common clones hold 1.1%. This receptor was obtained from a girl aged 2 to 10 in good health and CMV-seropositive. Sequenced sample: PBMCs. The chain joins TRBV25-1 to TRBJ1-3; the D gene is possibly TRBD1 (6 bases). CDR3 sequence (DNA): TGTGCCAGCAGTGAATATTTGGGGGCGGCTGGAAACACCATATATTTT. It translates to CASSEYLGAAGNTIYF. Combining the CDR3 with reference TRBV25-1 and TRBJ1-3 gives the whole variable domain EADIYQTPRYLVIGTGKKITLECSQTMGHDKMYWYQQDPGMELHLIHYSYGVNSTEKGDLSSESTVSRIRTEHFPLTLESARPSHTSQYLCASSEYLGAAGNTIYFGEGSWLTVV.